A single sample gave rise to the 29 T cell receptor beta chains below, sequenced in a study of shared clonotypes between healthy human individuals. Here immunoSEQ multiplex PCR was the method, and the copy in TCRdb shows in-frame clones only, minus some. Among 1,500,000 or so clones, about 96% were seen once, and the ten largest hold approximately 1.1%. The sequenced sample consisted of naive CD4+ T cells sorted from blood. Subset meaning: CD45RA+ positively selected. The receptors were gathered from a man in his thirties or forties in good health.

The chain joins TRBV18 to TRBJ2-2; 9 bases map to TRBD2. Per the germline V gene, CDR1 is KGHSH and CDR2 is LQKENI. CDR3 length: 20 residues. Losses at the gene ends were 3 bases for V and 4 bases for J; bases not matched to a gene: 18. CDR3 DNA: TGTGCCAGCTCACCCCTAGCTGTTAGCGGGAGAGTCCGTGGCACCGGGGAGCTGTTTTTT. Translating gives CASSPLAVSGRVRGTGELFF. Supplemented by reference TRBV18 and TRBJ2-2, the full variable domain reads NAGVMQNPRHLVRRRGQEARLRCSPMKGHSHVYWYRQLPEEGLKFMVYLQKENIIDESGMPKERFSAEFPKEGPSILRIQQVVRGDSAAYFCASSPLAVSGRVRGTGELFFGEGSRLTVL.

V and J are TRBV28 and TRBJ1-4, with a weak D call TRBD1 (6 bases). CDR3 size: 14 residues. Germline values: CDR1 MDHEN, CDR2 SYDVKM. V lost 6 bases to trimming and J lost 2 bases, with 10 bases between them. The CDR3 DNA follows: TGTGCCAGCAGAGACAGGTCGACTAATGAAAAACTGTTTTTT. Its translation is CASRDRSTNEKLFF.

The rearrangement links TRBV7-6 to TRBJ2-1; maybe TRBD2 (8 bases). V lost 5 bases and J lost 2, with 13 bases in between. This CDR3 has 15 amino acids. Germline values: CDR1 SGHVS, CDR2 FNYEAQ. The CDR3, as DNA: TGTGCCAGCAGCCGTAGCGGGACAGCCTACAATGAGCAGTTCTTC. Its protein is CASSRSGTAYNEQFF.

The CDR3 coding sequence is TGCGCCAGCAGCTTGGAAAGGGGTAGCAATGAGCAGTTCTTC. Residues: CASSLERGSNEQFF. The gene calls are TRBV5-1 and TRBJ2-1; a possible D gene is TRBD1 (5 bases). Germline V gives CDR1 SGHRS, CDR2 YFSETQ. The V gene lost 0 bases and the J gene lost 6 bases, with 10 bases spanning the gap. The CDR3 loop spans 14 amino acids.

With regard to this clone: At one of its ends the junction is not consistent with the germline gene, which may arise from a read error. This sequence joins TRBV2 and TRBJ2-4, with D perhaps matching TRBD2 (5 bases). Germline values: CDR1 SNHLY, CDR2 FYNNEI. The CDR3 contains 9 residues. The CDR3 coding sequence is TGTGCCAGCAGTGACCCTACTAGCTTC. Amino acid sequence: CASSDPTSF.

The V and J genes are TRBV28 and TRBJ2-7; TRBD1 or TRBD2 may be the D gene (7 bases each). Per germline, CDR1 MDHEN and CDR2 SYDVKM. V was pared by 10 bases and J by 2 bases, with 12 bases between. The CDR3 covers 12 residues. The CDR3 reads CATQGGPYEQYF. The CDR3 coding sequence is TGTGCCACCCAGGGGGGGCCCTACGAGCAGTACTTC. Full variable domain (remainder filled in from reference TRBV28 and TRBJ2-7): DVKVTQSSRYLVKRTGEKVFLECVQDMDHENMFWYRQDPGLGLRLIYFSYDVKMKEKGDIPEGYSVSREKKERFSLILESASTNQTSMYLCATQGGPYEQYFGPGTRLTVT.

The chain employs TRBV5-1 and TRBJ2-5; tentative D call: TRBD1 (5 bases). V gave up 3 bases and J gave up 1 base, with 10 bases separating them. Germline CDR1 and CDR2: SGHRS and YFSETQ. This CDR3 spans 14 amino acids. CDR3 DNA: TGCGCCAGCAGCTCGGTAGGGGCCCAAGAGACCCAGTACTTC. Translating gives CASSSVGAQETQYF.

The J gene is TRBJ2-5, the V gene TRBV7-6; no reliable D call. The germline gives CDR1 SGHVS, CDR2 FNYEAQ. The V end lost 1 base, the J end lost 3 bases, and 9 bases lay between the germline ends. The CDR3 covers 14 residues. Here the CDR3 reads CASSLGSTKETQYF. CDR3 in DNA: TGTGCCAGCAGCTTAGGAAGCACGAAAGAGACCCAGTACTTC.

The chain combines TRBV2 with TRBJ2-7; TRBD2 agrees at 8 bases. Germline V gene sequence: CDR1 SNHLY, CDR2 FYNNEI. The CDR3 contains 13 residues. Trimming cost V 10 bases and J 2 bases; bases outside gene matches: 7. CDR3 protein: CATGGDGTYEQYF. Written as DNA, the CDR3 is TGTGCCACCGGGGGGGACGGAACCTACGAGCAGTACTTC.

V gene TRBV5-5 combines with J gene TRBJ2-1; D gene ambiguous. The length of the CDR3 is 16 residues. V was shortened by 1 base and J by 0 bases, with 11 bases between the two germline ends. Germline CDR1 reads SGHKS; CDR2 reads YYEKEE (reference sequence). CDR3 coding DNA: TGTGCCAGCAGCTTGTACGGAAGTAGCTCCTACAATGAGCAGTTCTTC. Protein: CASSLYGSSSYNEQFF.

With respect to this clone: The sample holds other DNA sequences that translate to the same CDR3. This chain uses TRBV7-3 with TRBJ2-1; the D gene is possibly TRBD2 (5 bases). This CDR3 is 12 amino acids long. CDR1 is SGHTA and CDR2 is FQGTGA in the germline V gene. Deletions cut 3 bases from V and 8 bases from J, with 8 bases between. The CDR3, as DNA: TGTGCCAGCAGCTTTCGGGGTGATGAGCAGTTCTTC. The encoded protein is CASSFRGDEQFF.

This clone appeared a single time. V and J are TRBV11-3 and TRBJ2-7, with 7 positions matching TRBD1. V lost 4 bases and J lost 6; bases outside the gene matches: 6. CDR1 and CDR2 from the germline V gene are SGHNT and YENEEA. The length of the CDR3 is 13 residues. The CDR3 reads CASSSHPGGEQYF. The CDR3 nucleotides read TGTGCCAGCAGCTCTCATCCAGGGGGCGAGCAGTACTTC.

Regarding this clone: The same CDR3 arises from other DNA sequences in this sample as well. V usage is TRBV5-1 and J usage is TRBJ2-7; TRBD2 agrees at 7 bases. With V trimmed by 0 bases and J by 0 bases, 3 bases remained unmatched. Germline lookup yields CDR1 SGHRS and CDR2 YFSETQ. This CDR3 region has 15 residues. CDR3 bases: TGCGCCAGCAGCTTGGGGGGAGGGAGCTCCTACGAGCAGTACTTC. This translates into CASSLGGGSSYEQYF.

The V gene is TRBV9, the J gene TRBJ2-2; a possible D gene is TRBD1 (5 bases). Germline CDR1 and CDR2: SGDLS and YYNGEE. V was pared by 7 bases and J by 1 base, with 11 bases between. The CDR3 consists of 14 residues. CDR3 sequence: CASGKGQNTGELFF. CDR3 sequence (DNA): TGTGCCAGCGGAAAGGGGCAGAACACCGGGGAGCTGTTTTTT.

This chain links TRBV7-3 with TRBJ2-5; the match to TRBD2 covers 9 bases. V trimming: 0 bases; J trimming: 4 bases; junction bases outside the gene matches: 3. Germline assignment: CDR1 SGHTA and CDR2 FQGTGA. The CDR3 extends over 15 amino acids. The CDR3 bases are TGTGCCAGCAGCTTAACGTCACTAGCGGGAGAGACCCAGTACTTC. Translation: CASSLTSLAGETQYF.

Of note for this clone: The sample contains more than one DNA sequence encoding this CDR3. V usage is TRBV28 and J usage is TRBJ2-7; no clear D. CDR3 length: 12 residues. Trimming removed 5 bases at V and 3 bases at J, with 8 bases between. Germline CDR1 MDHEN, CDR2 SYDVKM. Written as DNA, the CDR3 is TGTGCCAGCAGTCTCAAACGCTACGAGCAGTACTTC. This encodes CASSLKRYEQYF.

The chain recombines TRBV7-6 with TRBJ1-3, with 9 bases aligning to TRBD1. The CDR3 totals 15 residues. Germline CDR1 is SGHVS and CDR2 is FNYEAQ. The ends lost 5 bases at V and 3 bases at J; junction bases unmatched: 5. The CDR3 sequence: CASSPGQGYGNTIYF. The CDR3 DNA reads TGTGCCAGCAGCCCAGGACAGGGGTATGGAAACACCATATATTTT.

The gene calls are TRBV6-5 and TRBJ1-3, with a weak D call TRBD1 (6 bases). The CDR3 totals 15 residues. Between the trimmed V and J ends, which lost 5 bases and 0 bases, there was a span of 11 bases. Germline V lookup: CDR1 MNHEY, CDR2 SVGAGI. In DNA form, the CDR3 reads TGTGCCAGCAGTCCTGGACAGTCCTCTGGAAACACCATATATTTT. Its translation: CASSPGQSSGNTIYF.

The rearrangement links TRBV6-5 to TRBJ1-2, with D unclear. Germline V gives CDR1 MNHEY, CDR2 SVGAGI. The CDR3 spans 15 residues. With 6 bases removed from V and 2 bases from J, the gap between germline ends came to 16 bases. The CDR3 region has the DNA TGTGCCAGCAGCCAAAACGGACGGAGCAACTATGGCTACACCTTC. Its translation: CASSQNGRSNYGYTF.

The rearrangement joins TRBV6-6 to TRBJ1-4; D is uncertain. Germline V gives CDR1 MNHNY, CDR2 SVGAGI (reference sequence). The V and J ends lost 7 bases and 5 bases respectively, with 20 bases between them. The CDR3 length is 16 residues. In DNA, the CDR3 is TGTGCCAGCACCTCAAGTCCGTTCCGGTTAAATGAAAAACTGTTTTTT. Protein: CASTSSPFRLNEKLFF.

V usage is TRBV15 and J usage is TRBJ2-1; D unresolved. CDR1 is LNHNV, CDR2 YYDKDF, per germline (reference sequence). Trimming took off 1 base at V and 3 bases at J, with 16 bases between the two ends. The CDR3 spans 17 residues. CDR3 amino acids: CATSRATISLLYNEQFF. CDR3 sequence (DNA): TGTGCCACCAGCAGAGCAACAATTTCCCTACTCTACAATGAGCAGTTCTTC.

The chain uses TRBV18 and TRBJ1-3; D is ambiguous. From germline, CDR1 is KGHSH and CDR2 LQKENI. Trimming took 4 bases from V and 0 from J, leaving 10 bases between them. The CDR3 length is 15 residues. In DNA, the CDR3 is TGTGCCAGCTCACTGGACGGAACCTCTGGAAACACCATATATTTT. It yields the protein CASSLDGTSGNTIYF.

DNA for the CDR3: TGTGCCTGGAGTAAAGCGGGAGGGGAGACCCAGTACTTC. It codes for CAWSKAGGETQYF. This chain connects TRBV30 to TRBJ2-5, with TRBD2 identical over 10 bases. J was trimmed by 5 bases and V by 2 bases; bases with no gene match: 2. Germline V CDR1 and CDR2: GTSNPN, SVGIG (reference sequence). This CDR3 comprises 13 residues.

The V and J genes are TRBV5-1 and TRBJ1-1; TRBD1 aligns across 9 bases. The CDR3 spans 16 residues. Germline CDR1 is SGHRS and CDR2 is YFSETQ. J gave up 0 bases and V 1 base, and 4 bases lay outside the gene matches. Here the CDR3 reads CASSLRTGGLNTEAFF. The CDR3, as DNA: TGCGCCAGCAGCTTGCGAACAGGGGGCCTGAACACTGAAGCTTTCTTT.

This clone is a singleton in its sample. The chain uses TRBV14 and TRBJ2-7; D not resolved. Germline CDR1 and CDR2: SGHDN and FVKESK. The V end was cut by 5 bases, the J end by 10 bases, with 15 bases between. The CDR3 sequence is 12 residues long. The CDR3 DNA reads TGTGCCAGCAGCGCCGGACGCCTGTCCCAGTACTTC. Protein product: CASSAGRLSQYF.

This clone was counted a single time. Other DNA sequences within the sample encode an identical CDR3. The J gene is TRBJ2-1, the V gene TRBV5-1, with D unclear. CDR3 length: 14 amino acids. Germline CDR1 and CDR2: SGHRS and YFSETQ. Trimming stripped 0 bases from V and 1 base from J, with 5 bases between. The CDR3 reads CASSLAVSYNEQFF. The CDR3 DNA reads TGCGCCAGCAGCTTGGCGGTATCCTACAATGAGCAGTTCTTC.

The chain carries TRBV2 and TRBJ2-5, with 8 bases that match TRBD1. V lost 1 base to trimming and J lost 5 bases; unmatched junction nucleotides: 6. The CDR3 contains 15 residues. The germline gives CDR1 SNHLY, CDR2 FYNNEI. The CDR3 DNA is TGTGCCAGCAGTGAAGGGACAGGGAGTCTGGAGACCCAGTACTTC. Amino acid sequence: CASSEGTGSLETQYF.

The chain couples TRBV5-1 to TRBJ2-1; TRBD2 is a possible D gene (6 bases). The CDR3 is made up of 21 amino acids. Per germline, CDR1 SGHRS and CDR2 YFSETQ. V dropped 0 bases and J dropped 2 bases, with 27 bases sitting between them. Written as DNA, the CDR3 is TGCGCCAGCAGCTTGGAGGTCGGGGGAGGAGTCTCAGGGATCACCTACAATGAGCAGTTCTTC. Its translation: CASSLEVGGGVSGITYNEQFF.

This chain uses TRBV14 with TRBJ2-5; D is perhaps TRBD2 (5 bases). The length of the CDR3 is 13 residues. Germline V gene data show CDR1 as SGHDN and CDR2 as FVKESK. Deletions cut 5 bases from V and 5 bases from J, with 12 bases between. The CDR3 here is CASSVGEWETQYF. The CDR3 DNA reads as TGTGCCAGCAGCGTCGGGGAGTGGGAGACCCAGTACTTC.